Each of the 24 T cell receptor beta chains below was sequenced from the same sample in a study of blood T cell repertoires in COVID-19. Clones were sequenced by immunoSEQ multiplex PCR, and TCRdb holds only the in-frame ones, with some missing. The sample includes under 200,000 clones, roughly four fifths of them seen just once. The sequencing input was peripheral blood. All receptors come from a man aged 40-55 years who had recovered from COVID-19.

The chain combines TRBV4-1 with TRBJ1-5; D gene unclear. V was trimmed by 0 bases and J by 5 bases, leaving 11 bases between them. CDR1 MGHRA and CDR2 YSYEKL come from the germline V gene. The CDR3 has 15 amino acids. The CDR3 DNA reads as TGCGCCAGCAGCCAAGATACACGGCAGGATCAGCCCCAGCATTTT. It translates to CASSQDTRQDQPQHF.

The CDR3 reads CASRNRGGVGEQYF. CDR3 DNA: TGTGCCAGCAGAAACAGGGGCGGTGTTGGCGAGCAGTACTTC. The rearrangement links TRBV6-5 to TRBJ2-7; 7 bases are shared with TRBD1. V lost 6 bases and J lost 6; bases outside the gene matches: 11. Germline V lookup: CDR1 MNHEY, CDR2 SVGAGI. This CDR3 comprises 14 residues.

The chain carries TRBV10-3 and TRBJ1-3; the match to TRBD1 covers 7 bases. Germline V lookup: CDR1 ENHRY, CDR2 SYGVKD. The CDR3 runs 15 residues. V shed 2 bases, J shed 4 bases, and the junction held 5 bases outside the gene matches. The CDR3 loop is CAISEDRARGNTIYF. CDR3 DNA sequence: TGTGCCATCAGTGAGGACAGGGCAAGGGGAAACACCATATATTTT.

This clone showed up just a few times. Other DNA variants within this sample encode the same CDR3. V is TRBV27 and J is TRBJ1-5; 9 bases fit TRBD1. The germline V gene has CDR1 MNHEY and CDR2 SMNVEV (reference sequence). There are 16 residues in the CDR3. With V trimmed by 5 bases and J by 1 base, 6 bases remained unmatched. DNA for the CDR3: TGTGCCAGCAGTCCGGGACAGGGTAGGAGCAATCAGCCCCAGCATTTT. This gives the protein CASSPGQGRSNQPQHF.

The rearrangement links TRBV4-1 to TRBJ2-4, with 9 nucleotides matching TRBD1. The CDR3 spans 15 residues. The germline V gene has CDR1 MGHRA and CDR2 YSYEKL. The trim removed 0 bases at V and 7 bases at J, leaving 4 bases unmatched. CDR3 sequence reads: CASSQDYRGPNIQYF. The CDR3 DNA sequence: TGCGCCAGCAGCCAAGACTACAGGGGGCCGAACATTCAGTACTTC.

The CDR3 DNA is TGTGCCAGCAGCCAAGGCGGGGGAGGTGGCACAGATACGCAGTATTTT. Encoded protein: CASSQGGGGGTDTQYF. The chain links TRBV7-9 to TRBJ2-3, with 7 bases lining up with TRBD2. The trim removed 5 bases at V and 1 base at J, leaving 9 bases unmatched. The germline gives CDR1 SEHNR, CDR2 FQNEAQ (reference sequence). The CDR3 covers 16 residues.

This chain uses TRBV3-1 (or the pseudogene TRBV3-2) with TRBJ1-2; TRBD1 aligns across 11 bases. In germline, CDR1 is LGHDT, CDR2 YNNKEL (reference sequence). The CDR3 loop spans 15 amino acids. J gave up 7 bases and V 3 bases, and 7 bases lay outside the gene matches. The chain's CDR3 is CASSQRTGGVSGYTF. In DNA form, the CDR3 reads TGTGCCAGCAGCCAGAGGACAGGGGGCGTAAGTGGCTACACCTTC.

This chain connects TRBV29-1 to TRBJ1-1; D gene unclear. CDR1 and CDR2 (germline): SQVTM, ANQGSEA. The germline V and J ends were trimmed by 8 bases and 1 base, with 11 bases remaining between them. There are 12 residues in the CDR3. CDR3 nucleotides: TGCAGCTCCGGAACAGCGAACACTGAAGCTTTCTTT. It codes for CSSGTANTEAFF. Full variable domain (remainder filled in from reference TRBV29-1 and TRBJ1-1): SAVISQKPSRDICQRGTSLTIQCQVDSQVTMMFWYRQQPGQSLTLIATANQGSEATYESGFVIDKFPISRPNLTFSTLTVSNMSPEDSSIYLCSSGTANTEAFFGQGTRLTVV.

The chain uses TRBV2 and TRBJ1-2, with D unresolved. Germline V gives CDR1 SNHLY, CDR2 FYNNEI. Trimming cost V 6 bases and J 7 bases, with 9 bases left between them. The CDR3 totals 11 residues. The CDR3 sequence: CASSGLLGYTF. The CDR3 DNA follows: TGTGCCAGCAGCGGACTGCTTGGCTACACCTTC.

The genes are TRBV7-9 and TRBJ2-7, with D tentatively TRBD2 (5 bases). Germline V gene lookup returns CDR1 SEHNR and CDR2 FQNEAQ (reference sequence). This CDR3 contains 15 residues. V was trimmed by 1 base and J by 6 bases, leaving 16 bases between them. The CDR3 loop reads CASSLEPGRRAEQYF. CDR3 DNA: TGTGCCAGCAGCTTAGAACCCGGACGGCGGGCCGAGCAGTACTTC.

This sequence joins TRBV6-4 and TRBJ2-3; TRBD2 matches at 10 bases. Germline loops: CDR1 MRHNA, CDR2 SNTAGT. The CDR3 has 16 amino acids. Trimming removed 0 bases from V and 1 base from J; junction bases left unmatched: 1. This CDR3 reads CASSDSGTSGTDTQYF. CDR3 DNA: TGTGCCAGCAGTGACTCCGGGACTAGCGGCACAGATACGCAGTATTTT.

The V call is TRBV2, the J call TRBJ2-1; D is undetermined. The CDR3 contains 12 residues. In germline, CDR1 is SNHLY, CDR2 FYNNEI. V was cut by 2 bases and J by 9 bases, with 8 bases left in between. The CDR3 is CASSEFPREQFF. CDR3 DNA sequence: TGTGCCAGCAGTGAATTCCCCCGTGAGCAGTTCTTC.

This clone was seen a handful of times. In DNA, the CDR3 is TGTGCCAGCTCACCTGAGGACAGGGGTTTACCAGAGACCCAGTACTTC. Translated: CASSPEDRGLPETQYF. The J gene is TRBJ2-5, the V gene TRBV18; 9 bases align to TRBD1. CDR1 is KGHSH, CDR2 LQKENI, per germline. The CDR3 is 16 residues long. Unmatched junction bases numbered 9, after V lost 3 bases and J lost 4 bases.

This clone was seen a handful of times. The chain couples TRBV7-2 to TRBJ2-1; D gene unclear. This CDR3 region has 15 residues. From germline, CDR1 is SGHTA and CDR2 FQGNSA. V was cut by 2 bases and J by 1 base, with 9 bases left in between. CDR3 coding DNA: TGTGCCAGCAGCTTAAATCAGAATTCCTACAATGAGCAGTTCTTC. It encodes CASSLNQNSYNEQFF. Supplemented by reference TRBV7-2 and TRBJ2-1, the full variable domain reads GAGVSQSPSNKVTEKGKDVELRCDPISGHTALYWYRQSLGQGLEFLIYFQGNSAPDKSGLPSDRFSAERTGGSVSTLTIQRTQQEDSAVYLCASSLNQNSYNEQFFGPGTRLTVL.

The chain couples TRBV7-2 to TRBJ2-7, with 8 bases identical to TRBD1. Germline-derived CDR1 and CDR2 are SGHTA and FQGNSA. V was clipped by 5 bases and J by 3 bases; unmatched bases: 3. The length of the CDR3 is 13 residues. For the CDR3, the DNA is TGTGCCAGCAGCGGGGACAGGAGCTACGAGCAGTACTTC. Translating gives CASSGDRSYEQYF.

The chain couples TRBV6-5 to TRBJ2-5; TRBD1 aligns across 7 bases. J was trimmed by 1 base and V by 4 bases; bases with no gene match: 3. This CDR3 has 14 amino acids. Germline V gives CDR1 MNHEY, CDR2 SVGAGI. For the CDR3, the DNA is TGTGCCAGCAGTTTTGAGGGGGCCCAAGAGACCCAGTACTTC. It specifies CASSFEGAQETQYF.

The chain links TRBV6-5 to TRBJ1-1, with 7 bases aligning to TRBD1. Losses at the gene ends were 7 bases for V and 10 bases for J; bases not matched to a gene: 6. Germline CDR1 is MNHEY and CDR2 is SVGAGI. The CDR3 length is 11 residues. The CDR3 nucleotides read TGTGCCAGCACCTATGGGGACAGAGCTTTCTTT. Translation gives CASTYGDRAFF.

The chain couples TRBV11-3 to TRBJ2-7; D is perhaps TRBD2 (5 bases). Germline V gene sequence: CDR1 SGHNT, CDR2 YENEEA. The CDR3 contains 14 residues. The V and J ends lost 4 bases and 0 bases respectively, with 10 bases between them. CDR3 amino acids: CASSSRAGSYEQYF. The CDR3 bases are TGTGCCAGCAGCTCCCGTGCGGGCTCCTACGAGCAGTACTTC.

The V and J genes are TRBV6-1 and TRBJ1-2; D might be TRBD1 (5 bases). The CDR3 is made up of 13 amino acids. CDR1 and CDR2 (germline): MNHNS, SASEGT. V lost 0 bases, J lost 4 bases, and 6 bases lay in between. The CDR3 nucleotides are TGTGCCAGCAGTGAAGCGGGGCTCTATGGCTACACCTTC. This translates into CASSEAGLYGYTF.

CDR3 in DNA: TGTGCCATCAGTGAGTCGCCGGGGAACTATGGCTACACCTTC. It yields the protein CAISESPGNYGYTF. The rearrangement links TRBV10-3 to TRBJ1-2; D is uncertain. Trimming shortened V by 0 bases and J by 2 bases, and 7 bases separated the two germline ends. The CDR3 contains 14 residues. Germline V CDR1 and CDR2: ENHRY, SYGVKD.

The chain employs TRBV19 and TRBJ2-3, with 10 bases matching TRBD1. CDR1 and CDR2 from the germline V gene are LNHDA and SQIVND (reference sequence). The CDR3 consists of 15 residues. The junction had 7 bases not matched to a gene; V was cut back by 5 bases and J by 5 bases. The CDR3 is CASSGGQGIGDTQYF. CDR3 DNA sequence: TGTGCCAGTAGTGGGGGACAGGGGATCGGAGATACGCAGTATTTT.

The CDR3 sequence: CASSPRGTGSYEQYF. The CDR3 DNA is TGTGCCAGCAGCCCCCGCGGGACAGGGTCCTACGAGCAGTACTTC. The V gene is TRBV9, the J gene TRBJ2-7, with 9 bases aligning to TRBD1. With 4 bases clipped from V and 1 base from J, the junction kept 6 bases outside the gene matches. CDR3 length: 15 residues. CDR1 and CDR2 (germline): SGDLS, YYNGEE. The full variable domain, in which reference TRBV9 and TRBJ2-7 provide the parts outside the CDR3, is DSGVTQTPKHLITATGQRVTLRCSPRSGDLSVYWYQQSLDQGLQFLIQYYNGEERAKGNILERFSAQQFPDLHSELNLSSLELGDSALYFCASSPRGTGSYEQYFGPGTRLTVT.

The chain joins TRBV7-9 to TRBJ1-2, with a possible D match to TRBD1 (5 bases). The CDR3 has 13 residues. Looked up from germline, CDR1 is SEHNR and CDR2 is FQNEAQ (reference sequence). Trimming pared 0 bases from V and 3 bases from J, leaving 5 bases between. For the CDR3, the DNA is TGTGCCAGCAGCTTAGCAGGGGACTATGGCTACACCTTC. This translates into CASSLAGDYGYTF.

The genes are TRBV2 and TRBJ1-5; 10 nucleotides align to TRBD1. This CDR3 has 15 residues. Trimming at V came to 2 bases and at J to 5 bases, leaving 3 bases not matched to a gene. Germline values: CDR1 SNHLY, CDR2 FYNNEI. CDR3 residues: CASSELGQGHQPQHF. DNA for the CDR3: TGTGCCAGCAGTGAATTGGGACAGGGGCATCAGCCCCAGCATTTT. Full variable domain (outside the CDR3, taken from reference TRBV2 and TRBJ1-5): EPEVTQTPSHQVTQMGQEVILRCVPISNHLYFYWYRQILGQKVEFLVSFYNNEISEKSEIFDDQFSVERPDGSNFTLKIRSTKLEDSAMYFCASSELGQGHQPQHFGDGTRLSIL.